This T cell receptor (beta chain) emerged from a study of graft-versus-host responses after intestinal transplantation. Study conclusions and caveats: GvH clones detected in recipient marrow included some appearing first in ileum or blood.

To note about this clone: Its antigen is not identified.

Trimming removed 2 bases from V and 0 bases from J; junction bases left unmatched: 13. Per the germline V gene, CDR1 is MRHNA and CDR2 is SNTAGT. CDR3 size: 19 residues. Profiled with immunoSEQ multiplex PCR; TCRdb holds only in-frame clones, not every one. The repertoire holds about 130,000 clones, with about nine tenths as singletons. The rearrangement joins TRBV6-4 to TRBJ2-1; TRBD2 matches at 7 bases. This receptor was taken from a human donor who received an intestinal transplant. Sample: unstimulated CD4+ T cells sorted from spleen or lymph node cells, taken before intestinal transplant. The CDR3 DNA follows: TGTGCCAGCAGTGACACCTTAAAGCTAGCGGAGGACTCCTACAATGAGCAGTTCTTC. This gives the protein CASSDTLKLAEDSYNEQFF.